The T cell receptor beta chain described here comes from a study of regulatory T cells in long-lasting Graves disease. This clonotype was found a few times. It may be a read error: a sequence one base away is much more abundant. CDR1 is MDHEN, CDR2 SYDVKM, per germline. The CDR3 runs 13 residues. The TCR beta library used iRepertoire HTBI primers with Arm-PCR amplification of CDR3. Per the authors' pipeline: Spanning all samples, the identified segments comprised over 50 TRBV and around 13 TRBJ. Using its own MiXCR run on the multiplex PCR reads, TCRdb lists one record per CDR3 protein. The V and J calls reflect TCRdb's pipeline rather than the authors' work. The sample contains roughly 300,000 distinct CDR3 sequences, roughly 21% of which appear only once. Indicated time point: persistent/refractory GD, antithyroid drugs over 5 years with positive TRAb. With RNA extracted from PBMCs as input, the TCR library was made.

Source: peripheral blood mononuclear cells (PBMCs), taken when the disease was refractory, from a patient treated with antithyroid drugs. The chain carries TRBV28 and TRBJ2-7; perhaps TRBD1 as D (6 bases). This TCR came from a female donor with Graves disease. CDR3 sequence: CVSSLVDSREQYF. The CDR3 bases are TGTGTCAGCAGTTTAGTGGACAGCCGCGAGCAGTACTTC. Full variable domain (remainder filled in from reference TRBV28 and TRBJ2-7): DVKVTQSSRYLVKRTGEKVFLECVQDMDHENMFWYRQDPGLGLRLIYFSYDVKMKEKGDIPEGYSVSREKKERFSLILESASTNQTSMYLCVSSLVDSREQYFGPGTRLTVT.